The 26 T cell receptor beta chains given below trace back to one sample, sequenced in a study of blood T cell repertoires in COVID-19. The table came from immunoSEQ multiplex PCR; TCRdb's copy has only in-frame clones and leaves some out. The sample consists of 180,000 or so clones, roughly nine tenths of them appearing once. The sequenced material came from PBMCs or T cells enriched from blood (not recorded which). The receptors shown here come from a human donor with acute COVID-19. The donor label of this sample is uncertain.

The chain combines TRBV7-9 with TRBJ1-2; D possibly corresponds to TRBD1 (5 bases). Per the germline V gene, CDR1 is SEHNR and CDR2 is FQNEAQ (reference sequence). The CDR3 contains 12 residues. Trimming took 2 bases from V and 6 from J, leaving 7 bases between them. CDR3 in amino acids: CASSLNRHGYTF. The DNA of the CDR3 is TGTGCCAGCAGCTTAAACAGGCATGGCTACACCTTC.

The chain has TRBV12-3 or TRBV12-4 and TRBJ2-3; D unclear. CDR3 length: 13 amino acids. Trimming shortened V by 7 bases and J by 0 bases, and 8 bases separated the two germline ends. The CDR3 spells CASTRGSTDTQYF. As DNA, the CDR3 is TGTGCCAGCACCCGAGGCAGCACAGATACGCAGTATTTT.

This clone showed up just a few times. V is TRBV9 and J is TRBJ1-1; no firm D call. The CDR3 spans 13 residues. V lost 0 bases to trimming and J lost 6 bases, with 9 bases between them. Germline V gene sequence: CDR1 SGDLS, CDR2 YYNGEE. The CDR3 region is CASSVVGSAEAFF. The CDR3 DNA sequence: TGTGCCAGCAGCGTAGTAGGGAGCGCTGAAGCTTTCTTT.

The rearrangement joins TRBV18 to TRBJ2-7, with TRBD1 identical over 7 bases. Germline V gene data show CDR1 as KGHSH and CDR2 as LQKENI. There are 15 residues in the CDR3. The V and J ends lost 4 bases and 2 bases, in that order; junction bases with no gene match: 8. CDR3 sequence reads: CASSLQGVRAYEQYF. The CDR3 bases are TGTGCCAGCTCACTCCAGGGGGTACGGGCCTACGAGCAGTACTTC.

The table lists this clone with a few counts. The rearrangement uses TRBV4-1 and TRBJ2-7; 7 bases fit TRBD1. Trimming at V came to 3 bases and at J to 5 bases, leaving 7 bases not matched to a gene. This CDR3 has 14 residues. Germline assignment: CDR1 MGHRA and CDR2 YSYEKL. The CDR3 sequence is CASSQRQGRDEQYF. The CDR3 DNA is TGCGCCAGCAGCCAGAGACAGGGACGGGACGAGCAGTACTTC.

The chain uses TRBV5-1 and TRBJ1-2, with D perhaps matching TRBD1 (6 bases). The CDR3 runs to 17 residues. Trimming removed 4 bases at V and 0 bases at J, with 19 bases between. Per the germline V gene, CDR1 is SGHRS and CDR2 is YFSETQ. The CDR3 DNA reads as TGCGCCAGCAGCCGGGGGGTCGACAGGCTGACTAACTATGGCTACACCTTC. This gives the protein CASSRGVDRLTNYGYTF.

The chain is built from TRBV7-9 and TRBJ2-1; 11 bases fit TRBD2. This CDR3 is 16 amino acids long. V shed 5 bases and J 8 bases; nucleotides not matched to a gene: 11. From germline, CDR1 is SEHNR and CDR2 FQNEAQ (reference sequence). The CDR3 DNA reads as TGTGCCAGCAGCCCCTTAGCGGGGGGGGAAAGGGATGAGCAGTTCTTC. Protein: CASSPLAGGERDEQFF. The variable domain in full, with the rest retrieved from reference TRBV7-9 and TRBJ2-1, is DTGVSQNPRHKITKRGQNVTFRCDPISEHNRLYWYRQTLGQGPEFLTYFQNEAQLEKSRLLSDRFSAERPKGSFSTLEIQRTEQGDSAMYLCASSPLAGGERDEQFFGPGTRLTVL.

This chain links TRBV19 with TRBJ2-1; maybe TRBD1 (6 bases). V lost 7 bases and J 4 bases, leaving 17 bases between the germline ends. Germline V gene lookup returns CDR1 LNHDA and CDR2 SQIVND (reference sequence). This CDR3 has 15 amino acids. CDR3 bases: TGTGCCAGTACCCGACAGGCGTCAACTTACAATGAGCAGTTCTTC. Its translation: CASTRQASTYNEQFF.

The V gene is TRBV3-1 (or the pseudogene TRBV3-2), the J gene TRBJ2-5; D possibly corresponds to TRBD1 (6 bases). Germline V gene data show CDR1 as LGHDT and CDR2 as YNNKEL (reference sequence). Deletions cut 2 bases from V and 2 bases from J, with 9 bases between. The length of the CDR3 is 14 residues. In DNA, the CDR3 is TGTGCCAGCAGCCAACGTAGGGGGCAAGAGACCCAGTACTTC. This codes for CASSQRRGQETQYF.

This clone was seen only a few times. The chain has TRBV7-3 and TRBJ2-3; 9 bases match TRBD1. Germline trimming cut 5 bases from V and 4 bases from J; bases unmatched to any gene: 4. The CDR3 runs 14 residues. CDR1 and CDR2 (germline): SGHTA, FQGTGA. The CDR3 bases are TGTGCCAGCAGCATGGGACAGGGTGCAGATACGCAGTATTTT. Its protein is CASSMGQGADTQYF.

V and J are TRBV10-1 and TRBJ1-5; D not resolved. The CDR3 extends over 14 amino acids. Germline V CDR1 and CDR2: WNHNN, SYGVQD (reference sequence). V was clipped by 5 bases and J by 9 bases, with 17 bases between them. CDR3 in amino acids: CASSSAHGFMPQHF. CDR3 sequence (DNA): TGCGCCAGCAGTTCCGCTCATGGCTTCATGCCCCAGCATTTT.

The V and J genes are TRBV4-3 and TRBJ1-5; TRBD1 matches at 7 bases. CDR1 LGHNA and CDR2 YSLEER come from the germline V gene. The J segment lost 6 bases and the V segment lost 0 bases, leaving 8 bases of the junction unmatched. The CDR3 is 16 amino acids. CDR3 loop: CASSQDPKGAGQPQHF. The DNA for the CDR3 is TGCGCCAGCAGCCAAGATCCAAAGGGGGCAGGTCAGCCCCAGCATTTT.

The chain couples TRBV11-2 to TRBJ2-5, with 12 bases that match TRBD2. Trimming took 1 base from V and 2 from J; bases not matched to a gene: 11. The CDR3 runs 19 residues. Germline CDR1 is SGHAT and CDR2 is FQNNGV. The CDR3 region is CASSLGPSGGAGWQETQYF. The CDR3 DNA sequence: TGTGCCAGCAGCTTAGGACCTAGCGGGGGGGCTGGCTGGCAAGAGACCCAGTACTTC.

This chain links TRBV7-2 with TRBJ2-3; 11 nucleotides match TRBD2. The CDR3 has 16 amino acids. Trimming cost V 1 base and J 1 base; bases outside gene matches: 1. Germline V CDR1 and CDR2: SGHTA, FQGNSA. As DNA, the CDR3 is TGTGCCAGCAGCTTAGAACTAGCGGGGGGCACAGATACGCAGTATTTT. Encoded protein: CASSLELAGGTDTQYF.

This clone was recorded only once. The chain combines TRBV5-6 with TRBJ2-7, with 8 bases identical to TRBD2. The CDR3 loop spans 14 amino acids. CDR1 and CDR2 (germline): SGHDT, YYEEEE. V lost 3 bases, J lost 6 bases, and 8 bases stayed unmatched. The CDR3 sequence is CASSSRGLVVEQYF. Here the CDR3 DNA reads TGTGCCAGCAGCTCCCGGGGACTAGTTGTCGAGCAGTACTTC.

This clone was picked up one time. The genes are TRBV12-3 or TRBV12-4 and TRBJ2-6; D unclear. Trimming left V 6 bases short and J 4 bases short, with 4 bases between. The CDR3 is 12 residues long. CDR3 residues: CASRQGANVLTF. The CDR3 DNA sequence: TGTGCCAGCAGACAGGGGGCCAACGTCCTGACTTTC.

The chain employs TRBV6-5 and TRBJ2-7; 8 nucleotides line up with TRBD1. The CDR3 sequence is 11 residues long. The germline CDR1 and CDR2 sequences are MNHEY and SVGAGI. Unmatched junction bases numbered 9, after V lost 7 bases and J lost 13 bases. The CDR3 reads CASTGQGKGYF. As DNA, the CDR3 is TGTGCCAGCACTGGACAGGGAAAAGGATACTTC.

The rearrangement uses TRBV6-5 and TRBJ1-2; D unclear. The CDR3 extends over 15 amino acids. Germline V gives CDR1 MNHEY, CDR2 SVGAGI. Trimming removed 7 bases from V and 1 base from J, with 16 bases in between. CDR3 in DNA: TGTGCCAGCATCCGAACCGACGGGGTTAACTATGGCTACACCTTC. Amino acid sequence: CASIRTDGVNYGYTF.

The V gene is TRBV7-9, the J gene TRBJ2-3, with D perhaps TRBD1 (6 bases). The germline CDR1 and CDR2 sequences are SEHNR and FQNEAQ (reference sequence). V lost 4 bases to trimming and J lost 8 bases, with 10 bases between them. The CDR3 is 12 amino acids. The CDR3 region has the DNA TGTGCCAGCAGCTCGGAAGGGGGTACGCAGTATTTT. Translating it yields CASSSEGGTQYF.

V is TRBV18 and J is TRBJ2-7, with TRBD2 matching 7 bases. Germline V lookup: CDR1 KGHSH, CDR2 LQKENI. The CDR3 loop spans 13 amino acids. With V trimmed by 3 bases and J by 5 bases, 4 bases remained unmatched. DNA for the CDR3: TGTGCCAGCTCACCGGGGAGGGTGGACGAGCAGTACTTC. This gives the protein CASSPGRVDEQYF.

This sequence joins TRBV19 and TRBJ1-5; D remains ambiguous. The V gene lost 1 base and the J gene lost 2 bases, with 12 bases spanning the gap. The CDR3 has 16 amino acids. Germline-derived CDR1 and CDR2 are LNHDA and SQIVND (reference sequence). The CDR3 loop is CASSIGEGGGNQPQHF. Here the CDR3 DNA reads TGTGCCAGTAGTATAGGTGAAGGCGGGGGCAATCAGCCCCAGCATTTT.

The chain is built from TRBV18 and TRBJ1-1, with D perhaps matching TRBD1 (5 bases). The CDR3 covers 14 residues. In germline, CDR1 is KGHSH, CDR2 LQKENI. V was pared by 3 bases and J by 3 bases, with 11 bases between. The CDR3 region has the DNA TGTGCCAGCTCACCTAGGGGCGAGGACACTGAAGCTTTCTTT. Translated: CASSPRGEDTEAFF.

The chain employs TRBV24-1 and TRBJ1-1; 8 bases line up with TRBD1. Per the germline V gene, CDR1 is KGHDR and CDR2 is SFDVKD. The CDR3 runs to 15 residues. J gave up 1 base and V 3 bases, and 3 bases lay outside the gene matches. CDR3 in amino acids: CATSDPGGKNTEAFF. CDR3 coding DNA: TGTGCCACCAGTGATCCAGGGGGCAAGAACACTGAAGCTTTCTTT.

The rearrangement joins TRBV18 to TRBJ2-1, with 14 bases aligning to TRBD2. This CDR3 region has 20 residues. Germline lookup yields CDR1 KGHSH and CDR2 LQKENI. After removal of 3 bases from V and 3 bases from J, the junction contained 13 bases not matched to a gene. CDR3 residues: CASSPPTSGGANGGYNEQFF. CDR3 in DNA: TGTGCCAGCTCACCCCCGACTAGCGGGGGGGCTAACGGGGGCTACAATGAGCAGTTCTTC.

CDR3 sequence: CASSRTLRGVRAGELFF. The CDR3 coding sequence is TGTGCCAGCAGTCGTACGCTACGGGGGGTTAGGGCCGGGGAGCTGTTTTTT. The genes are TRBV7-2 and TRBJ2-2; TRBD2 matches 7 bases. Germline-derived CDR1 and CDR2 are SGHTA and FQGNSA. With 6 bases clipped from V and 6 bases from J, the junction kept 16 bases outside the gene matches. This CDR3 is 17 amino acids long. Drawing the rest from reference TRBV7-2 and TRBJ2-2, the complete variable domain is GAGVSQSPSNKVTEKGKDVELRCDPISGHTALYWYRQSLGQGLEFLIYFQGNSAPDKSGLPSDRFSAERTGGSVSTLTIQRTQQEDSAVYLCASSRTLRGVRAGELFFGEGSRLTVL.

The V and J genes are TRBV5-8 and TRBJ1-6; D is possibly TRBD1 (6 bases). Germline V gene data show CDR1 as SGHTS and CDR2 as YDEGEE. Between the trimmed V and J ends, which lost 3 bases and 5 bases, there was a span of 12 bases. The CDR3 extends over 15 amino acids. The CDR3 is CASSWGGQDNSPLHF. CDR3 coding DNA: TGTGCCAGCAGCTGGGGGGGGCAGGATAATTCACCCCTCCACTTT.